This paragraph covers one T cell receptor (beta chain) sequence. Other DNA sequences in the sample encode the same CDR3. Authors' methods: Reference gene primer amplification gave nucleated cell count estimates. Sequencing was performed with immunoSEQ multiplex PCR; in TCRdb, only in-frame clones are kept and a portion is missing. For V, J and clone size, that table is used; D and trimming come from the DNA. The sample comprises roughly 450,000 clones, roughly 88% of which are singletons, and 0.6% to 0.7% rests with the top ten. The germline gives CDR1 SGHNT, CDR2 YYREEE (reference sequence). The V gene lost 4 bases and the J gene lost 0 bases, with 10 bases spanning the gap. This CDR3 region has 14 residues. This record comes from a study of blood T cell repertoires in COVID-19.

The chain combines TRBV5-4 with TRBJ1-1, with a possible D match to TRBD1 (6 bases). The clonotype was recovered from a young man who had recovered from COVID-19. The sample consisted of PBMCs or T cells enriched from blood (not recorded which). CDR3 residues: CASSPQGVNTEAFF. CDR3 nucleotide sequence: TGTGCCAGCAGCCCACAGGGTGTGAACACTGAAGCTTTCTTT.